The TCR beta chain described here comes from a study of molecular identifiers for immune sequencing clone quantification. TCRdb recomputed calls from the PCR reads with MiXCR, one row per CDR3 protein. The sample has over 600,000 distinct CDR3 sequences, about 20% seen once. At least ten counts were recorded for this clonotype. As yet, its antigen is unknown. Notes on the study in general: Underestimated sizes of highly expanded clones could result from identical TCR molecules that share a barcode. Clones above 20 RNA copies contained over 98% of effector molecules but under 1% of naive ones. Investigators reportedly could detect spiked Jurkat TCR RNA from one cell among one million naive cells.

For naive CD8 T cells, sorting used the CD8+CD4-CCR7+CD45RA+ phenotype. Sequenced: naive CD8+ T cells from blood, with Jurkat cell RNA spiked in. The subset was: FACS-sorted CD8+CD4-CCR7+CD45RA+ naive T cells. The TCR originated in a human donor in good health. Some libraries in this study had Jurkat cell RNA spiked in.

As DNA, the CDR3 is TGCGCCAGCAGCCAAGATCCCGGCAGGAATCAGCCCCAGCATTTT. Its translation: CASSQDPGRNQPQHF. The rearrangement links TRBV4-3 to TRBJ1-5, with D unclear. Deletions cut 0 bases from V and 4 bases from J, with 10 bases between. The CDR3 covers 15 residues. Per the germline V gene, CDR1 is LGHNA and CDR2 is YSLEER.